This TCR beta chain was found in a study of shared clonotypes between healthy human individuals. Findings and limits, study-wide: A small donor pool kept down the genetic and exposure-history diversity that was represented. The study found about 5% of naive CD4 clonotypes shared across a few donors.

Sequencing was performed with immunoSEQ multiplex PCR; in TCRdb, only in-frame clones are kept and a portion is missing. In the table there are about 320,000 clones, around 87% of which are singletons. This clone has only one observation. The antigen remains unidentified. CDR1 and CDR2 (germline): LGHNA, YSLEER. The CDR3 is made up of 18 amino acids. V was clipped by 3 bases and J by 0 bases, with 18 bases between them. Sequencing was performed on memory CD8+ T cells sorted from blood. Noted subset: CD45RO+ cells pooled with CCR7-negative TemRA cells. The clonotype was recovered from a man between 18 and 35 years old in good health. The chain joins TRBV4-3 to TRBJ2-1; D is possibly TRBD2 (6 bases). CDR3 residues: CASSQLAGIVSSYNEQFF. The CDR3, as DNA: TGCGCCAGCAGCCAGCTCGCGGGGATCGTGAGCTCCTACAATGAGCAGTTCTTC.